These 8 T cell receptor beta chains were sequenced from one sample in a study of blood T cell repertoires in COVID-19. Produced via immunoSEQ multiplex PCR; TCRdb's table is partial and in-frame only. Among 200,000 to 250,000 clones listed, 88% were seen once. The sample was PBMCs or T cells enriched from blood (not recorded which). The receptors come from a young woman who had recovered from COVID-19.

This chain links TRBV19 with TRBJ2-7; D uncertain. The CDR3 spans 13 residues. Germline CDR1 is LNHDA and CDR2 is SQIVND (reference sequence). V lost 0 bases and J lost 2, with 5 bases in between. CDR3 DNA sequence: TGTGCCAGTAGTATAGATAAAACCTACGAGCAGTACTTC. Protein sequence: CASSIDKTYEQYF. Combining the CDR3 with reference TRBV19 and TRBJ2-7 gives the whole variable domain DGGITQSPKYLFRKEGQNVTLSCEQNLNHDAMYWYRQDPGQGLRLIYYSQIVNDFQKGDIAEGYSVSREKKESFPLTVTSAQKNPTAFYLCASSIDKTYEQYFGPGTRLTVT.

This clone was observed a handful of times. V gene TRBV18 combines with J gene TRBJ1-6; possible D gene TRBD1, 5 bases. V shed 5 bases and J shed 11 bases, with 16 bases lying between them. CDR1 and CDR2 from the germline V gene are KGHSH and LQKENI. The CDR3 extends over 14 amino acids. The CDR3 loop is CASSGREGTAPLHF. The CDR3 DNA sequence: TGTGCCAGCTCAGGCCGGGAGGGGACTGCACCCCTCCACTTT.

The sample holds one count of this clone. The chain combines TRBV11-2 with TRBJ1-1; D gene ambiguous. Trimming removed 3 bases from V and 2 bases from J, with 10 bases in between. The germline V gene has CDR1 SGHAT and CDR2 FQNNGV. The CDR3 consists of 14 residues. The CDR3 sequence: CASSFGQVNTEAFF. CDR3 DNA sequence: TGTGCCAGCAGCTTCGGTCAGGTAAACACTGAAGCTTTCTTT.

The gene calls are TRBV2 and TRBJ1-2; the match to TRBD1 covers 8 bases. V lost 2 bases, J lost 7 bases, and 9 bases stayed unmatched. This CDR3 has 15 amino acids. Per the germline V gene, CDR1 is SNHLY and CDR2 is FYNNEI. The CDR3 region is CASSESQGAIRGYTF. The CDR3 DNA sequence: TGTGCCAGCAGTGAATCCCAGGGGGCGATTCGTGGCTACACCTTC.

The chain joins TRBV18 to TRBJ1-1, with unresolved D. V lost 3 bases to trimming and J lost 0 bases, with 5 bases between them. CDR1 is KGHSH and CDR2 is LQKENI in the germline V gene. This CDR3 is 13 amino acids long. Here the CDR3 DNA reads TGTGCCAGCTCACCGCAGGTGAACACTGAAGCTTTCTTT. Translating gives CASSPQVNTEAFF.

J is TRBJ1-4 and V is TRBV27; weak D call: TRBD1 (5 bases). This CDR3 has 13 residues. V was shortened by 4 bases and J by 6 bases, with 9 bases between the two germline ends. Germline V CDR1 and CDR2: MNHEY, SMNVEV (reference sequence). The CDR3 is CASSSRDHEKLFF. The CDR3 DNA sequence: TGTGCCAGCAGTTCGCGGGACCATGAAAAACTGTTTTTT.

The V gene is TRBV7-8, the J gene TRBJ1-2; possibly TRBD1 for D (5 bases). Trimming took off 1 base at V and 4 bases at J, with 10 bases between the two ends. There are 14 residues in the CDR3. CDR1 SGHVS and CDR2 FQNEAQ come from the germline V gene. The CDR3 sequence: CASSLVGAGYGYTF. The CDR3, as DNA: TGTGCCAGCAGCTTAGTTGGGGCTGGCTATGGCTACACCTTC.

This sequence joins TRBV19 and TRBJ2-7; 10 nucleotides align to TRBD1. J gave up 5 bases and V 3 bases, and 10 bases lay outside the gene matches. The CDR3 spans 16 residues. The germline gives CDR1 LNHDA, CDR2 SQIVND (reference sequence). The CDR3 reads CASSISPGTGAHEQYF. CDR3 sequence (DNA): TGTGCCAGTAGTATCTCTCCTGGGACAGGGGCCCACGAGCAGTACTTC.